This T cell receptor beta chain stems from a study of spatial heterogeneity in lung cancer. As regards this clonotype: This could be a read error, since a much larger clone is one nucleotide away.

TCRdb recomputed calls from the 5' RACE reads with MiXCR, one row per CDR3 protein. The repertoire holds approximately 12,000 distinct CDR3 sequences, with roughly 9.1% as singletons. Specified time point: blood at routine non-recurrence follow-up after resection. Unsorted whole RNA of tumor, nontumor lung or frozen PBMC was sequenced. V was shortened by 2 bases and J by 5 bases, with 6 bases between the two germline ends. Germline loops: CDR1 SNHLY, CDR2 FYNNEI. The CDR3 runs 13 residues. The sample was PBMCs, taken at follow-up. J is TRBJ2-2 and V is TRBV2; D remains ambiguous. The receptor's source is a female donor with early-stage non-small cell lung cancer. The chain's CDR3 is CASSEFLTGELFF. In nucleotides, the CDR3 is TGTGCCAGCAGTGAATTCTTAACCGGGGAGCTGTTTTTT.